What follows describes a single T cell receptor beta chain. Its antigen is currently unknown. The sample originates from a study of cytomegalovirus exposure and HLA in healthy donors. Study in general: Unique TCRs numbering some 80 million, obtained from HLA-typed donors, made up an early data release.

Study-level points and caveats: There were a few CMV-associated chains whose specificity for CMV antigens was confirmed in vitro. There was a cluster of highly shared sequence variants that was likely a sequencing artifact.

The primer mix had 60 Vbeta and 13 Jbeta primers. Sequencing was performed with immunoSEQ multiplex PCR; in TCRdb, only in-frame clones are kept and a portion is missing. The sample lists about 110,000 clones, 80% to 85% seen once, with roughly 2.9% in the top ten. The CDR3 consists of 14 residues. V lost 4 bases and J lost 15; bases outside the gene matches: 9. The germline V gene encodes CDR1 PRHDT and CDR2 FYEKMQ (reference sequence). The chain links TRBV13 to TRBJ2-1; 13 positions match TRBD2. This receptor was taken from a woman aged 60-75 years in good health and CMV-seropositive. The sample comprised PBMCs. DNA for the CDR3: TGTGCCAGCAGCTGGGGACTAGCGGGACTAAAGGGGTTCTTC. It translates to CASSWGLAGLKGFF.